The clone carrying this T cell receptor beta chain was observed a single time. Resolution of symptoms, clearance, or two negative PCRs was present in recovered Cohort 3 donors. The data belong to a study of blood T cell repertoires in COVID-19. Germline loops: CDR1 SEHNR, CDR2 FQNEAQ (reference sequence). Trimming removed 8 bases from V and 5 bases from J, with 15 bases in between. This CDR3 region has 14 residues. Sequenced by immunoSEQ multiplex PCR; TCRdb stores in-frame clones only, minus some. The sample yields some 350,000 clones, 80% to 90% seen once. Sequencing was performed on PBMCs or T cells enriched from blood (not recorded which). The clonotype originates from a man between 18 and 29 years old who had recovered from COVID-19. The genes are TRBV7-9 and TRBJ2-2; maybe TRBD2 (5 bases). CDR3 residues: CASPGGRGTGELFF. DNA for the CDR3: TGTGCCAGCCCTGGCGGGCGAGGGACCGGGGAGCTGTTTTTT. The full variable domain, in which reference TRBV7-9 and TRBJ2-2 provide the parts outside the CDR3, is DTGVSQNPRHKITKRGQNVTFRCDPISEHNRLYWYRQTLGQGPEFLTYFQNEAQLEKSRLLSDRFSAERPKGSFSTLEIQRTEQGDSAMYLCASPGGRGTGELFFGEGSRLTVL.